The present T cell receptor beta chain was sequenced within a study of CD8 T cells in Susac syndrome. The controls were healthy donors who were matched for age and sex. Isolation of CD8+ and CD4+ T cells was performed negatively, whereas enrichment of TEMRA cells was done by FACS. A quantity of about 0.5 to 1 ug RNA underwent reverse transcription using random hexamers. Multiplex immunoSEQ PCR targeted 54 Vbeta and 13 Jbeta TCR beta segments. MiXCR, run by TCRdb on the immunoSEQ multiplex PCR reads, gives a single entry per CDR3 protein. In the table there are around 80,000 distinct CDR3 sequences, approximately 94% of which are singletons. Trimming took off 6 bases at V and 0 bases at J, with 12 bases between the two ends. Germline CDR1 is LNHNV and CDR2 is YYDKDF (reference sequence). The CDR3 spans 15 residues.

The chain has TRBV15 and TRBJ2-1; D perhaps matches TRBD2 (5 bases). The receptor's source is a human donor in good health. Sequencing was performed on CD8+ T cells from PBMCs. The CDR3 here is CATRSGLSSYNEQFF. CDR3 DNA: TGTGCCACCAGATCAGGACTTTCCTCCTACAATGAGCAGTTCTTC.